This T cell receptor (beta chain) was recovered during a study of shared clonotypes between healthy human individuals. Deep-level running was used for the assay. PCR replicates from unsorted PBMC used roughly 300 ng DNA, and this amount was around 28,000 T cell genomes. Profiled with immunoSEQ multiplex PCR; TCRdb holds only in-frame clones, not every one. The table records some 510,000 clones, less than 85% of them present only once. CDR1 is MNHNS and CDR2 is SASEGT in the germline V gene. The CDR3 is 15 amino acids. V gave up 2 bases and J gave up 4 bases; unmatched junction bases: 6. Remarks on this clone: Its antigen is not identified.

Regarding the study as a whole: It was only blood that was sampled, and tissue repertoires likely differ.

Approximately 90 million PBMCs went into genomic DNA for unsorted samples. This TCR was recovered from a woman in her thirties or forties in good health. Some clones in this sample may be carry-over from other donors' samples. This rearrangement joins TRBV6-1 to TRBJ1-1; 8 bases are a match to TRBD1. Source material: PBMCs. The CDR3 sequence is CASSERGTGFTEAFF. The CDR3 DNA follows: TGTGCCAGCAGTGAACGGGGGACAGGTTTCACTGAAGCTTTCTTT.